This T cell receptor beta chain stems from a study of blood T cell repertoires in COVID-19. The overall study: Samples of COVID-19 (acute and convalescent) were obtained from the United States, Italy and Spain.

The germline V gene has CDR1 SGHVS and CDR2 FQNEAQ. V shed 2 bases and J shed 4 bases, with 14 bases lying between them. The CDR3 is 15 amino acids. Original analysis: Estimated nucleated cell counts came from reference gene primer amplification. Clones were sequenced by immunoSEQ multiplex PCR, and TCRdb holds only the in-frame ones, with some missing. The DNA gave D and trimming, while V, J and clone size come from that table. The repertoire holds about 440,000 clones, with about nine tenths as singletons. Resolution of symptoms, clearance, or two negative PCRs was present in recovered Cohort 3 donors. The table lists this clone with a count of one.

The sequence was obtained from a young man who had recovered from COVID-19. Sample: PBMCs or T cells enriched from blood (not recorded which). This rearrangement joins TRBV7-8 to TRBJ1-2; D is possibly TRBD1 (5 bases). Written as DNA, the CDR3 is TGTGCCAGCAGCTTATCGTGGCAGGGAAGCTATGGCTACACCTTC. This sequence encodes CASSLSWQGSYGYTF.